Given below is one T cell receptor (beta chain) in context. Its antigen remains unidentified. The data are from a study of shared clonotypes between healthy human individuals. The CDR3 is made up of 18 amino acids. The V end was cut by 4 bases, the J end by 0 bases, with 17 bases between. Naive CD8 cells lacked CD45RO and underwent positive selection for CCR7, leaving out terminally differentiated effector memory CD45RA+ cells. Using immunoSEQ multiplex PCR, the repertoire was profiled, and TCRdb retains in-frame clones only, with some absent. Here the sample spans under 2,000,000 clones, about 94% being singletons. Findings of the study overall: Larger estimated richness was generally seen in naive subsets than in memory subsets.

This clonotype was sampled from a young man in good health. Input material: naive CD8+ T cells sorted from blood. The chain couples TRBV5-3 to TRBJ2-6; D is ambiguous. TRBV5-3 is an ORF for which the function is uncertain. The CDR3 region is CARSPDGPLNSGANVLTF. The CDR3 DNA sequence: TGTGCCAGAAGCCCGGACGGGCCCCTCAACTCTGGGGCCAACGTCCTGACTTTC.